The clone carrying this T cell receptor (beta chain) was detected only a few times. The data are from a study of response to subunit inactivated influenza vaccine. The V end lost 0 bases, the J end lost 5 bases, and 9 bases lay between the germline ends. Germline assignment: CDR1 LGHNA and CDR2 YNFKEQ. The CDR3 sequence is 14 residues long. TCRdb itself ran the RT-PCR reads through MiXCR, one entry per CDR3 protein. The sample shows roughly 760,000 distinct CDR3 sequences, about 20% of them seen only once. The sequencing here drew on PBMCs from blood, taken approximately 5 days after vaccination. The TCR originated in a man aged 45-65 years who received an inactivated influenza vaccine. V gene TRBV4-2 combines with J gene TRBJ2-3, with D perhaps TRBD2 (5 bases). The CDR3 loop is CASSQERVRDTQYF. Written as DNA, the CDR3 is TGTGCCAGCAGCCAAGAGAGGGTTCGAGATACGCAGTATTTT.